These 30 T cell receptor beta chains share one sample of origin, sequenced in a study of T cell changes during pregnancy in multiple sclerosis. Only in-frame clones appear in the TCRdb table, and some are missing; sequencing was by immunoSEQ multiplex PCR. The sample has approximately 39,000 clones, almost 90% seen once. The specimen was CD4+ T cells from peripheral blood mononuclear cells, collected in the second trimester of pregnancy. These receptors came from a female donor with multiple sclerosis, enrolled in a pregnancy study.

This chain connects TRBV2 to TRBJ2-1; D unresolved. This CDR3 region has 15 residues. Germline V CDR1 and CDR2: SNHLY, FYNNEI. The V gene lost 3 bases and the J gene lost 8 bases, with 17 bases spanning the gap. For the CDR3, the DNA is TGTGCCAGCAGTGACGGCCAATCAATCGCGGATGAGCAGTTCTTC. Protein product: CASSDGQSIADEQFF.

The V call is TRBV5-1, the J call TRBJ2-7; perhaps TRBD2 as D (7 bases). V was clipped by 4 bases and J by 2 bases, with 22 bases between them. Germline lookup yields CDR1 SGHRS and CDR2 YFSETQ. CDR3 length: 17 residues. CDR3 DNA: TGCGCCAGCAGCCCCGGCACAGGGTTCGCGGGAGCCTACGAGCAGTACTTC. Amino acids: CASSPGTGFAGAYEQYF.

V and J are TRBV7-2 and TRBJ2-7; maybe TRBD2 (6 bases). Germline CDR1 reads SGHTA; CDR2 reads FQGNSA. V lost 5 bases, J lost 2 bases, and 16 bases lay in between. CDR3 length equals 15 residues. The CDR3 reads CASSTSSGPAYEQYF. In nucleotides, the CDR3 is TGTGCCAGCAGCACCTCGAGCGGGCCCGCCTACGAGCAGTACTTC.

This chain connects TRBV6-5 to TRBJ2-7, with 9 nucleotides matching TRBD1. Germline V gives CDR1 MNHEY, CDR2 SVGAGI. V dropped 6 bases and J dropped 3; count of bases not matched to a gene: 9. The CDR3 is 15 amino acids. CDR3 amino acids: CASSAYGTGIYEQYF. The CDR3 region has the DNA TGTGCCAGCAGCGCTTACGGGACAGGGATCTACGAGCAGTACTTC.

The chain combines TRBV4-3 with TRBJ2-1, with D possibly being TRBD2 (5 bases). The CDR3 covers 15 residues. V was shortened by 4 bases and J by 8 bases, with 18 bases between the two germline ends. CDR1 is LGHNA and CDR2 is YSLEER in the germline V gene. The CDR3 sequence: CASSRTGNELDEQFF. CDR3 sequence (DNA): TGCGCCAGCAGCCGGACCGGGAATGAGTTAGATGAGCAGTTCTTC.

The rearrangement links TRBV29-1 to TRBJ2-2; 9 bases match TRBD1. V was clipped by 5 bases and J by 3 bases; unmatched bases: 4. The CDR3 is 14 residues long. Looked up from germline, CDR1 is SQVTM and CDR2 is ANQGSEA. In nucleotides, the CDR3 is TGCAGCGTTCGGACAGGGGTCGACACCGGGGAGCTGTTTTTT. Translated, it gives CSVRTGVDTGELFF.

This clone appeared once. The chain carries TRBV10-3 and TRBJ2-5, with 12 positions matching TRBD2. This CDR3 comprises 15 residues. CDR1 is ENHRY and CDR2 is SYGVKD in the germline V gene. V lost 0 bases to trimming and J lost 12 bases; unmatched junction nucleotides: 8. The CDR3 spells CAISESKTSGGAEYF. CDR3 in DNA: TGTGCCATCAGTGAGTCGAAGACTAGCGGGGGTGCCGAGTACTTC.

This clone appeared once. The genes are TRBV6-5 and TRBJ1-1; 9 bases line up with TRBD1. Trimming cost V 5 bases and J 4 bases; bases outside gene matches: 2. CDR1 MNHEY and CDR2 SVGAGI come from the germline V gene. The CDR3 covers 13 residues. For the CDR3, the DNA is TGTGCCAGCAGTCTGACAGGGGGCACTGAAGCTTTCTTT. Translation gives CASSLTGGTEAFF.

The chain recombines TRBV2 with TRBJ2-1, with TRBD2 matching over 8 bases. Germline loops: CDR1 SNHLY, CDR2 FYNNEI. This CDR3 has 14 residues. Trimming cost V 7 bases and J 9 bases; bases outside gene matches: 11. As DNA, the CDR3 is TGTGCCAGCATCCGGGGACTAGTAGCTGGTGAGCAGTTCTTC. This translates into CASIRGLVAGEQFF.

V is TRBV7-2 and J is TRBJ1-4; unclear D gene. Germline CDR1 SGHTA, CDR2 FQGNSA. The V gene lost 2 bases and the J gene lost 8 bases, with 18 bases spanning the gap. The CDR3 totals 16 residues. CDR3 region: CASSLLGEVLGEKLFF. The CDR3 DNA reads as TGTGCCAGCAGCTTACTAGGAGAGGTTCTAGGCGAAAAACTGTTTTTT. Full variable domain (remainder filled in from reference TRBV7-2 and TRBJ1-4): GAGVSQSPSNKVTEKGKDVELRCDPISGHTALYWYRQSLGQGLEFLIYFQGNSAPDKSGLPSDRFSAERTGGSVSTLTIQRTQQEDSAVYLCASSLLGEVLGEKLFFGSGTQLSVL.

The chain recombines TRBV5-1 with TRBJ2-7, with a tentative D call TRBD2 (5 bases). The V end was cut by 9 bases, the J end by 3 bases, with 19 bases between. Germline values: CDR1 SGHRS, CDR2 YFSETQ. CDR3 length: 14 amino acids. CDR3 bases: TGCGCCACCGCGCCAGGAGGAACGGGCTACGAGCAGTACTTC. This codes for CATAPGGTGYEQYF.

This clone showed up just once. V and J are TRBV7-2 and TRBJ1-1, with D tentatively TRBD1 (6 bases). The V and J ends lost 2 bases and 1 base respectively, with 20 bases between them. The CDR3 runs 18 residues. CDR1 and CDR2 from the germline V gene are SGHTA and FQGNSA. CDR3 residues: CASSLQPQGEAWNTEAFF. The CDR3 nucleotides read TGTGCCAGCAGCTTACAACCACAGGGAGAAGCGTGGAACACTGAAGCTTTCTTT.

The chain employs TRBV15 and TRBJ2-5, with 8 nucleotides matching TRBD1. Losses at the gene ends were 3 bases for V and 4 bases for J; bases not matched to a gene: 4. Germline V CDR1 and CDR2: LNHNV, YYDKDF (reference sequence). The CDR3 is 14 amino acids. CDR3 coding DNA: TGTGCCACCAGCAGCGGACAGGGTACAGAGACCCAGTACTTC. It translates to CATSSGQGTETQYF.

V usage is TRBV5-1 and J usage is TRBJ2-3, with TRBD2 identical over 8 bases. Trimming removed 6 bases from V and 6 bases from J; junction bases left unmatched: 6. Germline values: CDR1 SGHRS, CDR2 YFSETQ. The CDR3 extends over 13 amino acids. DNA for the CDR3: TGCGCCAGCACCCCTCTAGCGGGCGATACGCAGTATTTT. The encoded protein is CASTPLAGDTQYF.

J is TRBJ1-4 and V is TRBV11-2; possibly TRBD1 for D (5 bases). Trimming shortened V by 5 bases and J by 0 bases, and 13 bases separated the two germline ends. This CDR3 has 16 amino acids. Germline CDR1 and CDR2: SGHAT and FQNNGV. CDR3 bases: TGTGCCAGCAGCCATACAGGACCTGCAACTAATGAAAAACTGTTTTTT. It encodes CASSHTGPATNEKLFF.

The chain is built from TRBV19 and TRBJ1-5; no clear D. V lost 1 base and J lost 1, with 8 bases in between. The CDR3 has 15 amino acids. The germline gives CDR1 LNHDA, CDR2 SQIVND (reference sequence). The CDR3 region is CASSIGGQSNQPQHF. CDR3 nucleotide sequence: TGTGCCAGTAGTATAGGAGGCCAGAGCAATCAGCCCCAGCATTTT.

The chain is built from TRBV7-3 and TRBJ2-3, with D hard to call. CDR1 is SGHTA and CDR2 is FQGTGA in the germline V gene. CDR3 length: 14 amino acids. Trimming left V 2 bases short and J 0 bases short, with 6 bases between. The CDR3 protein is CASSLSLSTDTQYF. The CDR3 coding sequence is TGTGCCAGCAGCTTATCCCTCAGCACAGATACGCAGTATTTT.

This clone was recorded only once. The rearrangement links TRBV18 to TRBJ1-5; D is unresolved. Per the germline V gene, CDR1 is KGHSH and CDR2 is LQKENI. The CDR3 runs to 13 residues. V was shortened by 2 bases and J by 8 bases, with 10 bases between the two germline ends. CDR3 DNA sequence: TGTGCCAGCTCACCAAAACGGCGGGAGCCCCAGCATTTT. Translated, it gives CASSPKRREPQHF.

The chain carries TRBV29-1 and TRBJ2-1; TRBD2 matches 9 bases. From germline, CDR1 is SQVTM and CDR2 ANQGSEA. The V segment lost 2 bases and the J segment 8 bases; nucleotides outside the gene matches: 4. This CDR3 spans 13 amino acids. This chain's CDR3 is CSVEQGGRDEQFF. The CDR3 DNA follows: TGCAGCGTTGAACAGGGCGGGAGGGATGAGCAGTTCTTC.

This chain connects TRBV4-3 to TRBJ2-4; D not certain. Germline V gives CDR1 LGHNA, CDR2 YSLEER. V lost 4 bases, J lost 0 bases, and 13 bases lay in between. This CDR3 has 16 residues. The CDR3 region has the DNA TGCGCCAGCAGCCTGTCCAGAATCGTAGCCAAAAACATTCAGTACTTC. Protein product: CASSLSRIVAKNIQYF.

The gene calls are TRBV28 and TRBJ2-5; 8 nucleotides match TRBD1. The J segment lost 0 bases and the V segment lost 6 bases, leaving 6 bases of the junction unmatched. CDR3 length: 15 amino acids. Germline V lookup: CDR1 MDHEN, CDR2 SYDVKM. The CDR3 region has the DNA TGTGCCAGCAGGCCCGGGACAGGACACCAAGAGACCCAGTACTTC. Translation gives CASRPGTGHQETQYF.

The chain couples TRBV4-3 to TRBJ2-1; TRBD1 agrees at 8 bases. V trimming: 0 bases; J trimming: 8 bases; junction bases outside the gene matches: 9. Germline V lookup: CDR1 LGHNA, CDR2 YSLEER. The CDR3 has 16 amino acids. The DNA for the CDR3 is TGCGCCAGCAGCCAAGAGGGAGGACAGGGCGGTTATGAGCAGTTCTTC. Protein sequence: CASSQEGGQGGYEQFF.

V gene TRBV6-1 combines with J gene TRBJ2-5; 7 bases agree with TRBD1. Trimming cost V 4 bases and J 1 base; bases outside gene matches: 6. Germline values: CDR1 MNHNS, CDR2 SASEGT. The CDR3 totals 15 residues. The CDR3 DNA sequence: TGTGCCAGCAGTGTGAAACAGGGGACCCAAGAGACCCAGTACTTC. Translating it yields CASSVKQGTQETQYF.

The V call is TRBV11-1, the J call TRBJ1-1, with D possibly TRBD1 on 6 matching bases. This CDR3 spans 15 amino acids. Between the trimmed V and J ends, which lost 0 bases and 2 bases, there was a span of 10 bases. Looked up from germline, CDR1 is SGHAT and CDR2 is FQDESV (reference sequence). The CDR3 sequence is CASSLAGTFNTEAFF. The CDR3 bases are TGTGCCAGCAGCTTAGCCGGGACATTTAACACTGAAGCTTTCTTT.

The chain combines TRBV2 with TRBJ2-4, with TRBD1 matching 7 bases. V was pared by 6 bases and J by 6 bases, with 8 bases of the junction left unmatched. The CDR3 loop spans 14 amino acids. CDR1 is SNHLY and CDR2 is FYNNEI in the germline V gene. CDR3 sequence: CASSRQGSGNIQYF. The CDR3, as DNA: TGTGCCAGCAGCCGACAGGGATCCGGAAACATTCAGTACTTC.

The chain carries TRBV4-3 and TRBJ2-4; D is possibly TRBD2 (7 bases). This CDR3 has 17 residues. Trimming cost V 0 bases and J 4 bases, with 16 bases left between them. Germline loops: CDR1 LGHNA, CDR2 YSLEER. This CDR3 is CASSQDLGGGQKNIQYF. DNA for the CDR3: TGCGCCAGCAGCCAAGATCTTGGGGGGGGGCAGAAAAACATTCAGTACTTC.

V usage is TRBV5-5 and J usage is TRBJ2-1; D is perhaps TRBD2 (5 bases). Trimming took off 0 bases at V and 7 bases at J, with 17 bases between the two ends. The CDR3 spans 16 residues. Germline V gene lookup returns CDR1 SGHKS and CDR2 YYEKEE (reference sequence). CDR3 sequence reads: CASSLEPSPRVNEQFF. The CDR3 nucleotides read TGTGCCAGCAGCTTGGAGCCTAGCCCACGGGTAAATGAGCAGTTCTTC.

The rearrangement links TRBV5-1 to TRBJ1-1; 7 bases align to TRBD1. V was pared by 6 bases and J by 2 bases, with 10 bases of the junction left unmatched. Germline CDR1 SGHRS, CDR2 YFSETQ. The CDR3 has 15 residues. The CDR3 is CASTQQGPINTEAFF. The CDR3 nucleotides read TGCGCCAGCACCCAACAGGGGCCGATAAACACTGAAGCTTTCTTT.

This clone was found once. The V and J genes are TRBV7-2 and TRBJ2-5, with D unresolved. With 1 base removed from V and 6 bases from J, the gap between germline ends came to 12 bases. Germline V gene lookup returns CDR1 SGHTA and CDR2 FQGNSA. The CDR3 runs 14 residues. The CDR3 DNA is TGTGCCAGCAGCTTAGAGGTCCAAGACAAGACCCAGTACTTC. It is translated as CASSLEVQDKTQYF.

This chain joins TRBV7-2 and TRBJ1-1, with 7 nucleotides matching TRBD1. Trimming removed 4 bases from V and 1 base from J; junction bases left unmatched: 3. The CDR3 extends over 14 amino acids. Looked up from germline, CDR1 is SGHTA and CDR2 is FQGNSA. The CDR3, as DNA: TGTGCCAGCAGCTACAGGGGAGGGAACACTGAAGCTTTCTTT. Encoded protein: CASSYRGGNTEAFF. The full variable domain, its missing parts supplied by reference TRBV7-2 and TRBJ1-1, is GAGVSQSPSNKVTEKGKDVELRCDPISGHTALYWYRQSLGQGLEFLIYFQGNSAPDKSGLPSDRFSAERTGGSVSTLTIQRTQQEDSAVYLCASSYRGGNTEAFFGQGTRLTVV.